The rows below give T cell receptor beta chains drawn from one sample of a study of technical replicates of blood from four donors. Clones were sequenced by immunoSEQ multiplex PCR, and TCRdb holds only the in-frame ones, with some missing. Of about 97,000 clones in the sample, 95% to 96% were seen once. Source material: T cells isolated from PBMCs. All receptors derive from a human donor in good health. Both conserved end residues are part of each CDR3. The D gene is left open where the match is weak. Clone size, where shown, is once, few, many, or a class for clones that have expanded.

V gene: TRBV7-9
J gene: TRBJ1-1
D gene: TRBD1
clone size: .
CDR3 protein: CASSPRDRVNTEAFF
CDR3 DNA: TGTGCCAGCAGCCCTCGGGACAGGGTGAACACTGAAGCTTTCTTT

V gene: TRBV28
J gene: TRBJ1-4
D gene: TRBD1
clone size: .
CDR3 protein: CASSFPGQDPLEKLFF
CDR3 DNA: TGTGCCAGCAGTTTTCCTGGACAGGACCCTTTGGAAAAACTGTTTTTT

V gene: TRBV5-4
J gene: TRBJ2-1
D gene: TRBD2
clone size: once
CDR3 protein: CASSSGTSGRGGEQFF
CDR3 DNA: TGTGCCAGCAGCTCGGGGACTAGCGGGAGAGGGGGTGAGCAGTTCTTC

V gene: TRBV27
J gene: TRBJ2-7
D gene: .
clone size: .
CDR3 protein: CASSLSGEGDKGLEYF
CDR3 DNA: TGTGCCAGCAGTTTATCGGGTGAGGGGGACAAAGGGCTTGAGTACTTC

V gene: TRBV27
J gene: TRBJ1-5
D gene: .
clone size: .
CDR3 protein: CASSWTAGNQPQHF
CDR3 DNA: TGTGCCAGCAGTTGGACAGCGGGAAATCAGCCCCAGCATTTT

V gene: TRBV7-6
J gene: TRBJ1-4
D gene: .
clone size: once
CDR3 protein: CASSLDYRDTNEKLFF
CDR3 DNA: TGTGCCAGCAGCCTCGACTACAGGGACACTAATGAAAAACTGTTTTTT

V gene: TRBV10-3
J gene: TRBJ2-7
D gene: .
clone size: .
CDR3 protein: CAISQQGDYYEQYF
CDR3 DNA: TGTGCCATCAGCCAACAGGGGGACTACTACGAGCAGTACTTC

V gene: TRBV5-5
J gene: TRBJ1-5
D gene: TRBD1
clone size: .
CDR3 protein: CASSLVGQGLRRAPQHF
CDR3 DNA: TGTGCCAGCAGCTTGGTGGGACAGGGATTAAGGCGGGCGCCCCAGCATTTT

V gene: TRBV5-4
J gene: TRBJ2-5
D gene: TRBD2
clone size: .
CDR3 protein: CASSFFRTSGGQETQYF
CDR3 DNA: TGTGCCAGCAGCTTTTTCCGGACTAGCGGGGGCCAGGAGACCCAGTACTTC

V gene: TRBV28
J gene: TRBJ2-3
D gene: TRBD2
clone size: once
CDR3 protein: CASSGLAGDRRENTDTQYF
CDR3 DNA: TGTGCCAGCAGCGGACTAGCGGGAGATCGACGGGAGAACACAGATACGCAGTATTTT

V gene: TRBV5-6
J gene: TRBJ2-5
D gene: TRBD2
clone size: .
CDR3 protein: CASSRGLVEETQYF
CDR3 DNA: TGTGCCAGCAGCAGGGGACTAGTGGAAGAGACCCAGTACTTC

V gene: TRBV19
J gene: TRBJ2-2
D gene: TRBD1
clone size: .
CDR3 protein: CASSMRQGDTGELFF
CDR3 DNA: TGTGCCAGTAGTATGCGTCAGGGGGACACCGGGGAGCTGTTTTTT

V gene: TRBV19
J gene: TRBJ2-7
D gene: .
clone size: .
CDR3 protein: CASSPIQGTYEQYF
CDR3 DNA: TGTGCCAGTAGTCCAATACAGGGCACCTACGAGCAGTACTTC

V gene: TRBV5-1
J gene: TRBJ2-3
D gene: .
clone size: .
CDR3 protein: CASNEGLDTQYF
CDR3 DNA: TGCGCCAGCAACGAGGGATTAGATACGCAGTATTTT

V gene: TRBV28
J gene: TRBJ1-2
D gene: .
clone size: .
CDR3 protein: CASSSSSFLGVYGYTF
CDR3 DNA: TGTGCCAGCAGCTCCAGCTCTTTTTTAGGGGTCTATGGCTACACCTTC

V gene: TRBV6-1
J gene: TRBJ1-5
D gene: .
clone size: .
CDR3 protein: CASKGISGNQPQHF
CDR3 DNA: TGTGCCAGCAAGGGGATCTCGGGCAATCAGCCCCAGCATTTT

V gene: TRBV7-9
J gene: TRBJ2-7
D gene: TRBD2
clone size: .
CDR3 protein: CASSLVPGLAGGSYEQYF
CDR3 DNA: TGTGCCAGCAGCTTAGTTCCGGGGTTAGCGGGAGGTAGCTACGAGCAGTACTTC

V gene: TRBV11-2
J gene: TRBJ2-1
D gene: TRBD2
clone size: .
CDR3 protein: CASTLRSGGYNEQFF
CDR3 DNA: TGTGCCAGCACCCTCAGGAGCGGGGGATACAATGAGCAGTTCTTC

V gene: TRBV19
J gene: TRBJ2-6
D gene: .
clone size: once
CDR3 protein: CASHSPGANVLTF
CDR3 DNA: TGTGCCAGCCATTCCCCTGGGGCCAACGTCCTGACTTTC

V gene: TRBV18
J gene: TRBJ2-2
D gene: .
clone size: .
CDR3 protein: CASSATATVGELFF
CDR3 DNA: TGTGCCAGCTCAGCAACAGCGACAGTCGGGGAGCTGTTTTTT

V gene: TRBV7-9
J gene: TRBJ2-3
D gene: TRBD2
clone size: .
CDR3 protein: CASSRMLAGATDTQYF
CDR3 DNA: TGTGCCAGCAGCCGGATGCTAGCGGGGGCAACAGATACGCAGTATTTT

V gene: TRBV6-6
J gene: TRBJ2-2
D gene: .
clone size: .
CDR3 protein: CASSYSARPGELFF
CDR3 DNA: TGTGCCAGCAGTTACTCTGCGCGTCCCGGGGAGCTGTTTTTT

V gene: TRBV6-5
J gene: TRBJ2-7
D gene: .
clone size: .
CDR3 protein: CASSFGQNYEQYF
CDR3 DNA: TGTGCCAGCAGTTTCGGACAGAACTACGAGCAGTACTTC

V gene: TRBV7-9
J gene: TRBJ1-1
D gene: .
clone size: many
CDR3 protein: CASSLFTAHTEAFF
CDR3 DNA: TGTGCCAGCAGCTTATTCACTGCTCACACTGAAGCTTTCTTT

V gene: TRBV27
J gene: TRBJ2-7
D gene: .
clone size: once
CDR3 protein: CASRQELAYEQYF
CDR3 DNA: TGTGCCAGCCGACAGGAACTCGCCTACGAGCAGTACTTC

V gene: TRBV9
J gene: TRBJ2-1
D gene: TRBD2
clone size: .
CDR3 protein: CASSVAKGLADYNEQFF
CDR3 DNA: TGTGCCAGCAGCGTAGCCAAGGGACTAGCGGACTACAATGAGCAGTTCTTC

V gene: TRBV18
J gene: TRBJ2-7
D gene: TRBD1
clone size: .
CDR3 protein: CASSRTGTLYEQYF
CDR3 DNA: TGTGCCAGCTCACGGACAGGGACCCTCTACGAGCAGTACTTC

V gene: TRBV27
J gene: TRBJ2-7
D gene: TRBD1
clone size: .
CDR3 protein: CASSSEGAGENYEQYF
CDR3 DNA: TGTGCCAGCAGCTCCGAGGGGGCAGGTGAGAACTACGAGCAGTACTTC

V gene: TRBV27
J gene: TRBJ1-1
D gene: .
clone size: .
CDR3 protein: CASTTIDSHGNTEAFF
CDR3 DNA: TGTGCCAGCACTACAATCGACAGCCATGGGAACACTGAAGCTTTCTTT

V gene: TRBV13
J gene: TRBJ1-1
D gene: .
clone size: .
CDR3 protein: CASNKRGADTEAFF
CDR3 DNA: TGTGCCAGCAATAAGCGGGGGGCGGACACTGAAGCTTTCTTT

V gene: TRBV5-1
J gene: TRBJ2-1
D gene: TRBD2
clone size: .
CDR3 protein: CASSLGTSGRVSYNEQFF
CDR3 DNA: TGCGCCAGCAGCCTAGGGACTAGCGGGAGGGTAAGCTACAATGAGCAGTTCTTC

V gene: TRBV13
J gene: TRBJ2-3
D gene: .
clone size: .
CDR3 protein: CASSSGGRDTQYF
CDR3 DNA: TGTGCCAGCAGCTCGGGGGGCCGAGATACGCAGTATTTT

V gene: TRBV27
J gene: TRBJ2-7
D gene: TRBD2
clone size: .
CDR3 protein: CASSLLAGEHYEQYF
CDR3 DNA: TGTGCCAGCAGTTTATTAGCGGGGGAACACTACGAGCAGTACTTC

V gene: TRBV4-2
J gene: TRBJ2-7
D gene: TRBD1
clone size: .
CDR3 protein: CASSQMQGADEQYF
CDR3 DNA: TGTGCCAGCAGCCAGATGCAGGGGGCGGACGAGCAGTACTTC

V gene: TRBV9
J gene: TRBJ2-3
D gene: TRBD2
clone size: .
CDR3 protein: CASSRRRLAGLGSTDTQYF
CDR3 DNA: TGTGCCAGCAGCCGTAGGCGCCTAGCGGGGTTGGGAAGCACAGATACGCAGTATTTT

V gene: TRBV28
J gene: TRBJ2-7
D gene: TRBD1
clone size: .
CDR3 protein: CASGDRVYEQYF
CDR3 DNA: TGTGCCAGCGGGGACAGGGTCTACGAGCAGTACTTC

V gene: TRBV9
J gene: TRBJ1-3
D gene: TRBD1
clone size: .
CDR3 protein: CASSSTGSSSGNTIYF
CDR3 DNA: TGTGCCAGCAGTTCGACAGGGAGTAGTTCTGGAAACACCATATATTTT

V gene: TRBV28
J gene: TRBJ2-5
D gene: TRBD1
clone size: .
CDR3 protein: CASSPGQGAFETQYF
CDR3 DNA: TGTGCCAGCAGCCCGGGACAGGGAGCCTTCGAGACCCAGTACTTC

V gene: TRBV28
J gene: TRBJ1-5
D gene: .
clone size: .
CDR3 protein: CASSFTSAGIQPQHF
CDR3 DNA: TGTGCCAGCAGTTTTACATCGGCAGGGATTCAGCCCCAGCATTTT

V gene: TRBV6-1
J gene: TRBJ2-7
D gene: TRBD2
clone size: .
CDR3 protein: CASSEGVAGLFGYEQYF
CDR3 DNA: TGTGCCAGCAGTGAGGGGGTAGCGGGATTATTCGGGTACGAGCAGTACTTC

V gene: TRBV15
J gene: TRBJ2-1
D gene: TRBD2
clone size: .
CDR3 protein: CATSRGFLQPSGRATSYNEQFF
CDR3 DNA: TGTGCCACCAGCAGAGGTTTCCTGCAGCCTAGCGGGAGGGCCACTTCCTACAATGAGCAGTTCTTC

V gene: TRBV20-1
J gene: TRBJ2-3
D gene: .
clone size: .
CDR3 protein: CSAITDTQYF
CDR3 DNA: TGCAGTGCTATAACAGATACGCAGTATTTT

V gene: TRBV9
J gene: TRBJ2-5
D gene: TRBD2
clone size: .
CDR3 protein: CASSVRGGLNTETQYF
CDR3 DNA: TGTGCCAGCAGCGTACGGGGGGGCCTCAATACGGAGACCCAGTACTTC

V gene: TRBV18
J gene: TRBJ1-4
D gene: .
clone size: .
CDR3 protein: CASSLQDLATNEKLFF
CDR3 DNA: TGTGCCAGCTCACTTCAGGATCTTGCAACTAATGAAAAACTGTTTTTT

V gene: TRBV19
J gene: TRBJ2-1
D gene: TRBD2
clone size: .
CDR3 protein: CASSRTSGEYNEQFF
CDR3 DNA: TGTGCCAGTAGCCGGACTAGCGGGGAGTACAATGAGCAGTTCTTC

V gene: TRBV7-9
J gene: TRBJ1-5
D gene: TRBD1
clone size: .
CDR3 protein: CASSLGTVSNQPQHF
CDR3 DNA: TGTGCCAGCAGCCTCGGGACAGTTAGCAATCAGCCCCAGCATTTT

V gene: TRBV6-4
J gene: TRBJ1-2
D gene: .
clone size: .
CDR3 protein: CASTEGPGSYGYTF
CDR3 DNA: TGTGCCAGCACTGAAGGTCCGGGTTCCTATGGCTACACCTTC

V gene: TRBV2
J gene: TRBJ2-1
D gene: .
clone size: .
CDR3 protein: CASKRASGDFYNEQFF
CDR3 DNA: TGTGCCAGCAAGAGGGCTTCAGGGGATTTTTACAATGAGCAGTTCTTC

V gene: TRBV19
J gene: TRBJ2-1
D gene: .
clone size: .
CDR3 protein: CASSIVRDSPNGNEQFF
CDR3 DNA: TGTGCCAGTAGTATCGTCCGGGACTCACCCAATGGCAATGAGCAGTTCTTC

V gene: TRBV27
J gene: TRBJ2-3
D gene: .
clone size: .
CDR3 protein: CASSPVLAGEDTQYF
CDR3 DNA: TGTGCCAGCAGTCCCGTCCTAGCCGGGGAGGATACGCAGTATTTT

V gene: TRBV2
J gene: TRBJ1-5
D gene: .
clone size: .
CDR3 protein: CASKRDTNQPQHF
CDR3 DNA: TGTGCCAGCAAACGGGACACAAATCAGCCCCAGCATTTT

V gene: TRBV7-9
J gene: TRBJ2-1
D gene: TRBD2
clone size: few
CDR3 protein: CASSLAASGSGGDEQFF
CDR3 DNA: TGTGCCAGCAGCTTAGCCGCTAGCGGGAGCGGGGGGGATGAGCAGTTCTTC

V gene: TRBV6-1
J gene: TRBJ2-4
D gene: TRBD1
clone size: .
CDR3 protein: CASSVPGGPRGGIQYF
CDR3 DNA: TGTGCCAGCAGTGTGCCAGGGGGACCCAGGGGTGGCATTCAGTACTTC

V gene: TRBV27
J gene: TRBJ2-2
D gene: .
clone size: .
CDR3 protein: CASSLSGLGRSTGELFF
CDR3 DNA: TGTGCCAGCAGTTTATCGGGACTGGGACGGAGCACCGGGGAGCTGTTTTTT

V gene: TRBV5-1
J gene: TRBJ2-1
D gene: TRBD2
clone size: .
CDR3 protein: CASTTDSPLAGISYNEQFF
CDR3 DNA: TGCGCCAGCACCACTGACTCCCCACTAGCGGGGATATCCTACAATGAGCAGTTCTTC